This T cell receptor (beta chain) stems from a study of shared clonotypes between healthy human individuals. Trimming took off 10 bases at V and 11 bases at J, with 26 bases between the two ends. From germline, CDR1 is LNHDA and CDR2 SQIVND (reference sequence). The CDR3 totals 14 residues. The repertoire was sequenced with immunoSEQ multiplex PCR; TCRdb's copy has only in-frame clones and lacks some. Altogether under 600,000 clones are present, around 80% being singletons, with the ten largest covering about 12%. Adult Caucasians living in Nashville, Tennessee made up all of the donors. The genes are TRBV19 and TRBJ1-1, with D possibly matching TRBD1 (6 bases). This TCR derives from a woman aged 40 to 50 in good health. Some clones in this sample may be carry-over from other donors' samples. Sequenced sample: PBMCs. CDR3 sequence: CATLWDTGFSGAFF. CDR3 DNA sequence: TGTGCCACCTTATGGGACACCGGGTTCAGCGGTGCTTTCTTT.